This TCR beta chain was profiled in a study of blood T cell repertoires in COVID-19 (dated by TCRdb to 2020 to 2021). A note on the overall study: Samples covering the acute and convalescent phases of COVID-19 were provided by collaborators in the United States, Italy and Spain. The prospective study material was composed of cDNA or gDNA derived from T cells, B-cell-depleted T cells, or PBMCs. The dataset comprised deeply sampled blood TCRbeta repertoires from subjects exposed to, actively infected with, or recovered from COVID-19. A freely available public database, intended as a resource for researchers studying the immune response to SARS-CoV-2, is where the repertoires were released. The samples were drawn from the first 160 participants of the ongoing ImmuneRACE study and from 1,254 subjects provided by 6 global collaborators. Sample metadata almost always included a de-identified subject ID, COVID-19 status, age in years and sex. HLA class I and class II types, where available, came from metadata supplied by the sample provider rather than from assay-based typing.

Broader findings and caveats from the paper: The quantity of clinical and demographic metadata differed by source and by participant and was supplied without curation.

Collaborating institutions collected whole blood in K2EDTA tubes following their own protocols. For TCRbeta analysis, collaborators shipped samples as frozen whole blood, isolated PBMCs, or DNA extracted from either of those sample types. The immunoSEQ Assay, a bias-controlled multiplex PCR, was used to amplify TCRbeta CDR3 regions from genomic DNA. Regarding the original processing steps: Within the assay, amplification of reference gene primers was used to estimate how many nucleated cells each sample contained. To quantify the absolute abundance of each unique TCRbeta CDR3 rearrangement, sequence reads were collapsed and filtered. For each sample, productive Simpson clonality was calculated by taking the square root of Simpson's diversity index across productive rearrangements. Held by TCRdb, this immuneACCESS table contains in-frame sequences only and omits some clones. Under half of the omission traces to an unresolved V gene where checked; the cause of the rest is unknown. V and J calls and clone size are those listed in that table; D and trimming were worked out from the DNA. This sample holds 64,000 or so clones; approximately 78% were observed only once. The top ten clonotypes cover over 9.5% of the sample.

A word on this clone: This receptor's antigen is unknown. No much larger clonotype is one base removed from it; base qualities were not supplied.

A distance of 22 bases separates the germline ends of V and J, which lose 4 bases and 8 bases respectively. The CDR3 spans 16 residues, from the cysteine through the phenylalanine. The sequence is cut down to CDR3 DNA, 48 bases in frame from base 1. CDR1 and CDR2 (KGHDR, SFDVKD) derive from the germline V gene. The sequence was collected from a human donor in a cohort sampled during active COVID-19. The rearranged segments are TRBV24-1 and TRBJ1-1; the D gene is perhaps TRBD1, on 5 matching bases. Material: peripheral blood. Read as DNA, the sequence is TGTGCCACCAGTGACTCTCAAAAAAGGGGTGCTAGGGAAGCTTTCTTT. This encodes CATSDSQKRGAREAFF.